This record concerns one TCR beta chain sequence. Its antigen remains unknown. Some clones are missing from TCRdb's copy, which holds only in-frame ones; the method was immunoSEQ multiplex PCR. There are 4,000 to 5,000 clones in the sample; 64% occur only once, and 26% lies in the top ten. The sample is drawn from a study of CD4+ T cells in melanoma. The CDR3 totals 14 residues. With 5 bases removed from V and 5 bases from J, the gap between germline ends came to 16 bases. The germline CDR1 and CDR2 sequences are PRHDT and FYEKMQ (reference sequence). Notes on the study in general: A reported correlation linked neoantigen-specific CD4+ T cells to CD8+, macrophage and B cell function.

The specimen was cells from a culture (not recorded whether cultured in vitro). This rearrangement joins TRBV13 to TRBJ2-7; possibly TRBD1 for D (6 bases). The TCR sequence derives from a human donor with melanoma. In nucleotides, the CDR3 is TGTGCCAGCAGCCACGGCAGGGGCTCGGACGAGCAGTACTTC. Translating it yields CASSHGRGSDEQYF.